This TCR beta chain is drawn from a study of cytomegalovirus exposure and HLA in healthy donors. Points from the study as a whole: TCR beta V segments were, for the most part, productive about 90% or about 30% of the time in an earlier analysis.

This clone is a singleton in its sample. Its matching antigen is unknown. The CDR3 contains 14 residues. Germline V CDR1 and CDR2: SNHLY, FYNNEI. Losses at the gene ends were 6 bases for V and 10 bases for J; bases not matched to a gene: 6. The PCR employed 60 Vbeta primers together with 13 Jbeta primers. The repertoire was sequenced with immunoSEQ multiplex PCR; TCRdb's copy has only in-frame clones and lacks some. Of 210,000 or so clones in the sample, about 80% are singletons; the top ten hold under 0.8%. The chain has TRBV2 and TRBJ2-1; 13 bases match TRBD2. The sequencing sample was made of PBMCs. The origin of this receptor is a man aged 18 to 35 in good health and CMV-seronegative. In nucleotides, the CDR3 is TGTGCCAGCAGAGGACTAGCGGGAGTCGGGGAGCAGTTCTTC. It yields the protein CASRGLAGVGEQFF.